This TCR beta chain was sequenced in a study of blood T cells in healthy people across ages. A J-beta primer mix and a sample-barcoded 5' primer were used in a second PCR of about 7 to 12 cycles. Every cDNA molecule bore a tag from a template-switch adaptor containing 12 random nucleotides. Sequencing recovered at least 2.5 million CDR3-containing paired-end reads from each sample. TCRdb passed the 5' RACE reads through MiXCR, listing each CDR3 protein once. The sample lists 1.5 million to 2 million distinct CDR3 sequences; 49% were seen once. On this clonotype: Its antigen is currently unknown. An end of the junction does not agree with germline; a read error may underlie this.

Study-wide points: Naive CD4+ cells and diversity were both higher in long-lived donors than in aged donors. While age rose, TCR beta diversity per million T cells dropped in a roughly linear way.

The material sequenced was blood. This clonotype was sampled from a woman aged 40 to 55 in good health.

CDR3 amino acids: CASSLGAREFDENIRYF. The CDR3 DNA reads TGCGCCAGCAGCTTGGGCGCCAGGGAGTTTGATGAAAACATTCGGTACTTC. V and J are TRBV5-1 and TRBJ2-4, with D perhaps assigned TRBD1 or TRBD2 (5 bases each). This CDR3 is built from 17 residues. Germline CDR1 is SGHRS and CDR2 is YFSETQ.